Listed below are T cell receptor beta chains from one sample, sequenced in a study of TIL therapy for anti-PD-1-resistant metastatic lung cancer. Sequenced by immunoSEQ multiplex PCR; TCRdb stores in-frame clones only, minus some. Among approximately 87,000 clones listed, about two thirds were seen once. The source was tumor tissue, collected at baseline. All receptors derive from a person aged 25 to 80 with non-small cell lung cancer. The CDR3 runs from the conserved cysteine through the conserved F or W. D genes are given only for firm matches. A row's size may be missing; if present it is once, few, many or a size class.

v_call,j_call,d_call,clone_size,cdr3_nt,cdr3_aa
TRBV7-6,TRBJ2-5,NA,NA,TGTGCCAGCAGCTATAAAGGGCGGGCTAACCAAGAGACCCAGTACTTC,CASSYKGRANQETQYF
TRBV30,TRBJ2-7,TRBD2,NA,TGTGCCTGGAGTCTCCCACGGCTAGCGGATAAGCAGTACTTC,CAWSLPRLADKQYF
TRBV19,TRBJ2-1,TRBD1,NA,TGTGCCAGTAGTTCTTACGGGACAGACAGCTACAATGAGCAGTTCTTC,CASSSYGTDSYNEQFF
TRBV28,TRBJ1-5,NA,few,TGTGCCAGCAGTTTATGGCAGGGGAGTCAGCCCCAGCATTTT,CASSLWQGSQPQHF
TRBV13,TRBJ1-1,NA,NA,TGTGCCAGCAGCCAACGGGTGGGGGCTTTCTTT,CASSQRVGAFF
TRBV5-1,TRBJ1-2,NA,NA,TGCGCCAGCAGCAATTCAGGGCGAGCTAACTATGGCTACACCTTC,CASSNSGRANYGYTF
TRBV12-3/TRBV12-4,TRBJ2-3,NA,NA,TGTGCCAGCAGTTCAAGGGATACGCAGTATTTT,CASSSRDTQYF
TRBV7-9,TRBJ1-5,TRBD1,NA,TGTGCCAGCAGCTCCGGACAGGGGATGGCAAATCAGCCCCAGCATTTT,CASSSGQGMANQPQHF
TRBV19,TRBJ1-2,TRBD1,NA,TGTGCCAGTTGGACAGGGTATGGCTACACCTTC,CASWTGYGYTF
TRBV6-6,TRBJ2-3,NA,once,TGTGCCGGGGGTAGTGGCGGGGGCCGAGATACGCAGTATTTT,CAGGSGGGRDTQYF
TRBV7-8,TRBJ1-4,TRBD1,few,TGTGCCAGCAGCCGGGACAGTAATGAAAAACTGTTTTTT,CASSRDSNEKLFF
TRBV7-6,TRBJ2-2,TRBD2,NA,TGTGCCAGCAGCTCAAGTAGCGGGGGGGTTACCGGGGAGCTGTTTTTT,CASSSSSGGVTGELFF
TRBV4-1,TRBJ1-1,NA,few,TGCGCCAGCAGCCAAGAAGACCGCGGCGGGGCCTTTCTGAACACTGAAGCTTTCTTT,CASSQEDRGGAFLNTEAFF
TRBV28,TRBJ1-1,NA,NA,TGTGCCAGCAGCCCGGGGGGCGGGAACACTGAAGCTTTCTTT,CASSPGGGNTEAFF
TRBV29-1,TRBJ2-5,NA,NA,TGCAGCGTTGGCCGACAGCACCAAGAGACCCAGTACTTC,CSVGRQHQETQYF
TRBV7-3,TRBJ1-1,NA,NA,TGTGCCAGCAGCTTAAAGCCCGGGCCCGGGGGTACTGAAGCTTTCTTT,CASSLKPGPGGTEAFF
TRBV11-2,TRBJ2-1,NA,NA,TGTGCCAGCAGCTTACGGCAGCGGTCTGACAATGAGCAGTTCTTC,CASSLRQRSDNEQFF
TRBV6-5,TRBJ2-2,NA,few,TGTGCCAGCAGTTACGTACAGGACTACACCGGGGAGCTGTTTTTT,CASSYVQDYTGELFF
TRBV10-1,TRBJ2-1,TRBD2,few,TGCGCCAGCAGTGAGACTAGCGAAAACAATGAGCAGTTCTTC,CASSETSENNEQFF
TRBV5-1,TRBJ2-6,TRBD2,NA,TGCGCCAGCAGCTTCGTTGGCGGACTAGCGGGCACATTCTCTGGGGCCAACGTCCTGACTTTC,CASSFVGGLAGTFSGANVLTF
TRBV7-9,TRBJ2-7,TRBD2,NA,TGTGCCAGCAGCTTAGGTTCTAGCGGGAGAAAATACTTC,CASSLGSSGRKYF
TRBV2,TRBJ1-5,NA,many,TGTGCCAGCAGTAGGGAGGTGGGGGTTAATCAGCCCCAGCATTTT,CASSREVGVNQPQHF
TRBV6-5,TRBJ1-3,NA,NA,TGTGCCAGCCTTCGCCGGGGGGAAAAGGGAAACACCATATATTTT,CASLRRGEKGNTIYF
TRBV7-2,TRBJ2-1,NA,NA,TGTGCCAGCATCATCGTTCTGGGGTACTCTGAGCAGTTCTTC,CASIIVLGYSEQFF
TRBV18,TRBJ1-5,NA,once,TGTGCCAGCTCACCATTAGGCGGGAACAATCAGCCCCAGCATTTT,CASSPLGGNNQPQHF
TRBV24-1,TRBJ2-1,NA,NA,TGTGCCACCAGTGGTGAGGGGTCCGGGGCGTACAATGAGCAGTTCTTC,CATSGEGSGAYNEQFF
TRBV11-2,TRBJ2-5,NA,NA,TGTGCCAGCAGCCCGAGGGAGACCCAGTACTTC,CASSPRETQYF
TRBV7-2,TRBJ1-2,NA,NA,TGTGCCAGCAGCTCGGGCACAGCAATAAACTATGGCTACACCTTC,CASSSGTAINYGYTF
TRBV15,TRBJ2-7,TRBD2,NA,TGTGCCACCAGCAGAGAAGGGACTAGCGGTACCTACGAGCAGTACTTC,CATSREGTSGTYEQYF
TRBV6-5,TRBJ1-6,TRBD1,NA,TGTGCCAGCAATACTGGACAGGGCTTACCCCTCCACTTT,CASNTGQGLPLHF
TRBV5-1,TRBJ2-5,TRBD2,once,TGCGCCAGCAGCCGTCAGCGGGATGGGGGAGAGACCCAGTACTTC,CASSRQRDGGETQYF
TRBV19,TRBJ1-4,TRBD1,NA,TGTGCCAGTAGCATCTCCAGGGGGCTGAATGAAAAACTGTTTTTT,CASSISRGLNEKLFF
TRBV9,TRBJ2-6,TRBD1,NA,TGTGCCAGCAGCGTACTGGGACAGGGATTATTTGGGGCCAACGTCCTGACTTTC,CASSVLGQGLFGANVLTF
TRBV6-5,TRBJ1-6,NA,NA,TGTGCCAGCAGTTACCGGCCCGGCGAGTCACCCCTCCACTTT,CASSYRPGESPLHF
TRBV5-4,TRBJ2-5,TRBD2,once,TGTGCCAGCAGCGGGGACTACTGGGATCAAGAGACCCAGTACTTC,CASSGDYWDQETQYF
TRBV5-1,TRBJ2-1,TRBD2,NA,TGCGCCAGCAGCTTGACTAGCGGGAGCACCTCCTACAATGAGCAGTTCTTC,CASSLTSGSTSYNEQFF
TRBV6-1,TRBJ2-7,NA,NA,TGTGCCAGCAGTGAAGCGGCTGGACTATCCGACGAGCAGTACTTC,CASSEAAGLSDEQYF
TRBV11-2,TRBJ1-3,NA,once,TGTGCCAGCAGCTTAGACAATATGGGAGGAAACACCATATATTTT,CASSLDNMGGNTIYF
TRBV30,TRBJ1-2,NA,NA,TGTGCCTGGGCTTCCGGGACTGACGCAGGCTACACCTTC,CAWASGTDAGYTF
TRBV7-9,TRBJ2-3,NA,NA,TGTGCCAGCAGCTTAGGAGGTAGCTGGGATACGCAGTATTTT,CASSLGGSWDTQYF
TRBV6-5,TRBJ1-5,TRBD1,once,TGTGCCAGCACCAGGACAGGGGGCAGTCAGCCCCAGCATTTT,CASTRTGGSQPQHF
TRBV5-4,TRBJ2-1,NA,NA,TGTGCCAGCAGCTTGGAAAGCTTGTCGGGCCTTGAGCAGTTCTTC,CASSLESLSGLEQFF
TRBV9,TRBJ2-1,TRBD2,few,TGTGCCAGCAGCCCCCCTGGGGGAGGGCGGCACAATGAGCAGTTCTTC,CASSPPGGGRHNEQFF
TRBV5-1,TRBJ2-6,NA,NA,TGCGCCAGCAGCTTGGCCGGATCGCTCAGCTCTGGGGCCAACGTCCTGACTTTC,CASSLAGSLSSGANVLTF
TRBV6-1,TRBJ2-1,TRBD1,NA,TGTGCCAGCAGTGAAGACGGGACAGGCTACAATGAGCAGTTCTTC,CASSEDGTGYNEQFF
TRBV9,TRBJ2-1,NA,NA,TGTGCCAGCAGCGCAAATCTAGGGCCTCGTGACAATGAGCAGTTCTTC,CASSANLGPRDNEQFF
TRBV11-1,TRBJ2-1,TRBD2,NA,TGTGCCAGCAGCTCAGGGCTAGCGGGGGGGCATGAGCAGTTCTTC,CASSSGLAGGHEQFF
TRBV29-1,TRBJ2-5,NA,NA,TGCAGCGTTCGATTGGGAATTCAAGAGACCCAGTACTTC,CSVRLGIQETQYF
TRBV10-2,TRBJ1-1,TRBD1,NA,TGCGCCAGCTGGGGACAGGGGGCAAAGAAAGCTTTCTTT,CASWGQGAKKAFF
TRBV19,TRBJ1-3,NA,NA,TGTGCCAGTAGTACCATCGACCGAGCCTCTGGAAACACCATATATTTT,CASSTIDRASGNTIYF
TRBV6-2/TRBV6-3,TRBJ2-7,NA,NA,TGTGCCAGCAGTTACCCGGTCGGGAGCTCCTACGAGCAGTACTTC,CASSYPVGSSYEQYF
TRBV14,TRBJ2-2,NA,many,TGTGCCAGCAGCCAAGAACGGATAAGGACCGGGGAGCTGTTTTTT,CASSQERIRTGELFF
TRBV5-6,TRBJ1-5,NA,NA,TGTGCCAGCAGCTTCAGGGGCCCCAATCAGCCCCAGCATTTT,CASSFRGPNQPQHF
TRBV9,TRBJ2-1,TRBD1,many,TGTGCCAGCAGCGTAGTTGGGACAGGGGGGAGAGGGAATGAGCAGTTCTTC,CASSVVGTGGRGNEQFF
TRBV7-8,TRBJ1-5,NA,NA,TGTGCTATATTTTTATACCCCAGGGCAATTTCCAGTAATAGCAATCAGCCCCAGCATTTT,CAIFLYPRAISSNSNQPQHF
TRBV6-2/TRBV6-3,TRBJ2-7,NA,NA,TGTGCCAGCAGTTACTCCCCAGGGGACTACGAGCAGTACTTC,CASSYSPGDYEQYF
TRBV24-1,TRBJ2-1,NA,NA,TGTGCCACCAGTGATTTTTTAAGGGAGCAGTTCTTC,CATSDFLREQFF
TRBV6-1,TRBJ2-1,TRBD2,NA,TGTGCCAGCAGTGAACCCGCGGGAGGAAGCTACAATGAGCAGTTCTTC,CASSEPAGGSYNEQFF
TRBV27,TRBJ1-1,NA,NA,TGTGCCAGCAGTTTATCCTCCAGAACCGGAGCTTTCTTT,CASSLSSRTGAFF